This T cell receptor beta chain comes out of a study of blood T cell repertoires in COVID-19. In the study overall: The United States, Italy and Spain supplied acute and convalescent COVID-19 samples. PBMCs, B-cell-depleted T cells, or T cells were the source of the cDNA or gDNA that made up the material.

A few counts support this clone. As processed by the authors: Estimated nucleated cell counts came from reference gene primer amplification. The table came from immunoSEQ multiplex PCR; TCRdb's copy has only in-frame clones and leaves some out. Clone size and V and J calls were adopted from that table, with D and trimming inferred from the DNA. This repertoire shows some 90,000 clones, around 87% found once; its top ten account for roughly 4%. Germline values: CDR1 SEHNR, CDR2 FQNEAQ (reference sequence). J was trimmed by 1 base and V by 5 bases; bases with no gene match: 2. This CDR3 contains 14 residues.

This receptor was obtained from a woman aged 80 or older with active or convalescent COVID-19. The V gene is TRBV7-9, the J gene TRBJ1-1; 9 nucleotides agree with TRBD1. Specimen: peripheral blood. The CDR3 DNA follows: TGTGCCAGCAGCACGGGACAGGGGAACACTGAAGCTTTCTTT. As protein: CASSTGQGNTEAFF.